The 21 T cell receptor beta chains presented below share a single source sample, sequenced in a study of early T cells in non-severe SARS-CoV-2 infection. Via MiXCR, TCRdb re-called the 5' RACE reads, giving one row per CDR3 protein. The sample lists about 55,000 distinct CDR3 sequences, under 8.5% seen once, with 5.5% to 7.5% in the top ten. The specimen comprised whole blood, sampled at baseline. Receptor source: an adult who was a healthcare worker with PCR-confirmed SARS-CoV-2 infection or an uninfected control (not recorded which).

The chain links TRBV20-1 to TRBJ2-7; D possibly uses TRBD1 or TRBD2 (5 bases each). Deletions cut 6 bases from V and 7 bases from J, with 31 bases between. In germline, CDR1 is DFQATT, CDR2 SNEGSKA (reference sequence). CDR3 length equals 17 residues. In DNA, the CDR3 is TGCAGTGCCGAGGGGCGAATGAAGACGGAACTATCGGGGGAGCAGTACTTC. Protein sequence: CSAEGRMKTELSGEQYF.

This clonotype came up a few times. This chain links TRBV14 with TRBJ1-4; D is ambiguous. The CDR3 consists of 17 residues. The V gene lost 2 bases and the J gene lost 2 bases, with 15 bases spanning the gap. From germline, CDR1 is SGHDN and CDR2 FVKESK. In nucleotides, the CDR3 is TGTGCCAGCAGCCAAAGACGGGGAACGAGGACTAATGAAAAACTGTTTTTT. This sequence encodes CASSQRRGTRTNEKLFF.

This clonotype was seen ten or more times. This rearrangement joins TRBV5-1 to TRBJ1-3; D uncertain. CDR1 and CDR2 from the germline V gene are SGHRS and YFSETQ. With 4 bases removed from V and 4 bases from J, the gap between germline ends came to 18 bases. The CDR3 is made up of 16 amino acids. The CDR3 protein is CASSANPAGQGNTIYF. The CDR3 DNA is TGCGCCAGCAGCGCAAACCCGGCCGGCCAGGGAAACACCATATATTTT.

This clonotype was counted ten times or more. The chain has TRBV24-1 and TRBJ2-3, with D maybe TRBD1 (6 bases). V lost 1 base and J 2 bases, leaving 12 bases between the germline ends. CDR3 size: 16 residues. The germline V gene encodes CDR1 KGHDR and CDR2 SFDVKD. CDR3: CATSDFDRSSTDTQYF. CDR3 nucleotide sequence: TGTGCCACCAGTGATTTCGACAGGAGTTCCACAGATACGCAGTATTTT.

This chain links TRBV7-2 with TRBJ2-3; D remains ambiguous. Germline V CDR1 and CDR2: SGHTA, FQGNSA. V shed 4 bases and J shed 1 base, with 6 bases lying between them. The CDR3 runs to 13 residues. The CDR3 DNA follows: TGTGCCAGCAGCTCGGCCCGCACAGATACGCAGTATTTT. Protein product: CASSSARTDTQYF.

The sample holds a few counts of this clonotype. CDR3 loop: CASSPPRGAGGRNDEQYF. The CDR3 nucleotides are TGTGCCAGCAGCCCCCCCCGGGGAGCGGGGGGGCGTAACGACGAGCAGTACTTC. The rearrangement uses TRBV7-2 and TRBJ2-7; the match to TRBD2 covers 10 bases. The CDR3 has 18 residues. V was clipped by 5 bases and J by 5 bases; unmatched bases: 18. Looked up from germline, CDR1 is SGHTA and CDR2 is FQGNSA.

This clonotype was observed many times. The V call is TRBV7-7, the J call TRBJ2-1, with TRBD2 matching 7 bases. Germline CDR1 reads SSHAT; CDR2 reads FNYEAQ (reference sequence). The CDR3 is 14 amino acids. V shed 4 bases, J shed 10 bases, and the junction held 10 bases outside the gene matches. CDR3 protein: CASSSGLGGNEQFF. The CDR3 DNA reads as TGTGCCAGCAGCTCTGGACTAGGCGGGAACGAGCAGTTCTTC. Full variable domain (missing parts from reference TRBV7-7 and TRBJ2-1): GAGVSQSPRYKVTKRGQDVTLRCDPISSHATLYWYQQALGQGPEFLTYFNYEAQPDKSGLPSDRFSAERPEGSISTLTIQRTEQRDSAMYRCASSSGLGGNEQFFGPGTRLTVL.

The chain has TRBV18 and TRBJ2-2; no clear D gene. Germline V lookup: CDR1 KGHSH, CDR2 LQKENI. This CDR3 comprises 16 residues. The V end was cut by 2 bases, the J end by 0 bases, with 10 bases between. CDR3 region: CASSPNQASNTGELFF. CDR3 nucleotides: TGTGCCAGCTCACCAAACCAGGCCTCGAACACCGGGGAGCTGTTTTTT.

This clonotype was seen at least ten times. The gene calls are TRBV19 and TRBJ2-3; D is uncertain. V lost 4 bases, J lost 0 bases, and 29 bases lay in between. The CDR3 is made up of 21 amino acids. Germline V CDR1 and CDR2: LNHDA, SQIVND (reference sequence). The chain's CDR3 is CASSKGLSSLRAVPSTDTQYF. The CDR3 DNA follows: TGTGCCAGTAGTAAAGGCCTCAGTTCCCTGCGAGCAGTACCCAGCACAGATACGCAGTATTTT.

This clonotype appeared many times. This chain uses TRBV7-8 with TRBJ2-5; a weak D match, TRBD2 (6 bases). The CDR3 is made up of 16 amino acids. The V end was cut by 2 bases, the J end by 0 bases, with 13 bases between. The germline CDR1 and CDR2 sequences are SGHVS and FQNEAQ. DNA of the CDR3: TGTGCCAGCAGCTTAAACGGGCTAGCGTACCAAGAGACCCAGTACTTC. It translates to CASSLNGLAYQETQYF.

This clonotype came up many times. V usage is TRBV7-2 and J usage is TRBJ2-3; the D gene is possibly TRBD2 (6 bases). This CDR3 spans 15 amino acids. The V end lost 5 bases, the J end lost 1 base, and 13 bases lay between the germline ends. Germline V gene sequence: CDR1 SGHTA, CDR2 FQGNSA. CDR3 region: CASSPRRGGTDTQYF. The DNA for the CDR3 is TGTGCCAGCAGCCCTCGGCGGGGAGGCACAGATACGCAGTATTTT.

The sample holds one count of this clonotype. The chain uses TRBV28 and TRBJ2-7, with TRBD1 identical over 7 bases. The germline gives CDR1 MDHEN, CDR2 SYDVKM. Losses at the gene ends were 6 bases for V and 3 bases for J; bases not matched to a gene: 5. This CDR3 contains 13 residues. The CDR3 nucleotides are TGTGCCAGCAGGCAGGGACAGATCTACGAGCAGTACTTC. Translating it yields CASRQGQIYEQYF.

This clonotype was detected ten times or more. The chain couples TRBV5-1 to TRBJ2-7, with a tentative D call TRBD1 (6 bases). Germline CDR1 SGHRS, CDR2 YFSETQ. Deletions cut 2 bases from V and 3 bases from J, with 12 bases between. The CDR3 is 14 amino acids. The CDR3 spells CASSLGDTIYEQYF. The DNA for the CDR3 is TGCGCCAGCAGCTTAGGGGACACGATCTACGAGCAGTACTTC. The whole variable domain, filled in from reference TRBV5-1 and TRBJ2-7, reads KAGVTQTPRYLIKTRGQQVTLSCSPISGHRSVSWYQQTPGQGLQFLFEYFSETQRNKGNFPGRFSGRQFSNSRSEMNVSTLELGDSALYLCASSLGDTIYEQYFGPGTRLTVT.

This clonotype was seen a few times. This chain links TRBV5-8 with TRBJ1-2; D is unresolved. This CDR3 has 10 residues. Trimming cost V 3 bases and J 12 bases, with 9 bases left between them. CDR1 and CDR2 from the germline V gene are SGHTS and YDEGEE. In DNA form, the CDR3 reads TGTGCCAGCAGCTATAAAATGGACACCTTC. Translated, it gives CASSYKMDTF.

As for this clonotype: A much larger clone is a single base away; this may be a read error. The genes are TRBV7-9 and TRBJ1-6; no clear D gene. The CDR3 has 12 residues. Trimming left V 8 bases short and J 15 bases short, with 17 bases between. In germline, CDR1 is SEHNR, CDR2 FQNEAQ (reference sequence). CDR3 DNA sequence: TGTGCCAGCGTCGGAGGTAACGGACTCCTCCACTTT. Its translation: CASVGGNGLLHF.

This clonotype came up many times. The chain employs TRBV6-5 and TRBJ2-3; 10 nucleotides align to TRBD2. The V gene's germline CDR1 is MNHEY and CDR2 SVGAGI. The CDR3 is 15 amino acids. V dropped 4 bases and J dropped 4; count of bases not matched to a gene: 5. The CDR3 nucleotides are TGTGCCAGCAGTTTTAGCGGGGGGAGCGCAGATACGCAGTATTTT. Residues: CASSFSGGSADTQYF.

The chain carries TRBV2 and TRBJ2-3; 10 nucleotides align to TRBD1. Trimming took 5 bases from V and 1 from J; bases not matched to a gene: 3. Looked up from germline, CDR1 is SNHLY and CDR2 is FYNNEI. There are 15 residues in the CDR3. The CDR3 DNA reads TGTGCCAGCAGTAGGGACAGGGGAGGCACAGATACGCAGTATTTT. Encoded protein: CASSRDRGGTDTQYF.

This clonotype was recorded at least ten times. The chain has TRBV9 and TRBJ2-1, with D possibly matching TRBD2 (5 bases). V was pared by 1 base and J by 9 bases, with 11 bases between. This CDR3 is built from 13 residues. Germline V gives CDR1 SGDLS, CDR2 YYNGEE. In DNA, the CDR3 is TGTGCCAGCAGCGTAATAGAAGGGAGTGAGCAGTTCTTC. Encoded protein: CASSVIEGSEQFF.

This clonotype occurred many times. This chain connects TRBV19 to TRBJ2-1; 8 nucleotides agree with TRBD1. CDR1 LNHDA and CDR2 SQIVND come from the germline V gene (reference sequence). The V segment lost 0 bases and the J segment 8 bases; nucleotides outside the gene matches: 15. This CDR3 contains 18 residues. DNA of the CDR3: TGTGCCAGTAGTATAGATCGAGGACAGGGAGCTCTCCTGGATGAGCAGTTCTTC. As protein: CASSIDRGQGALLDEQFF.

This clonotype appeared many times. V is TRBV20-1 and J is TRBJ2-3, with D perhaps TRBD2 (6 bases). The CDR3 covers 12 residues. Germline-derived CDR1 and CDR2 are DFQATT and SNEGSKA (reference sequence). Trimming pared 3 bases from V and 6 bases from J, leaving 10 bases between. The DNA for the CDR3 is TGCAGTGCTAGCTATGGGGGGGATACGCAGTATTTT. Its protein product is CSASYGGDTQYF.

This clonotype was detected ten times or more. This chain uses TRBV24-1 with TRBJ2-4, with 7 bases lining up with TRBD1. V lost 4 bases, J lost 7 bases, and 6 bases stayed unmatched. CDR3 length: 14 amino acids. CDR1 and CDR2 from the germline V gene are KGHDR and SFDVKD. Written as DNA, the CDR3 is TGTGCCACCAGTGAACGGACAGGCGAGAACATTCAGTACTTC. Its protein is CATSERTGENIQYF.